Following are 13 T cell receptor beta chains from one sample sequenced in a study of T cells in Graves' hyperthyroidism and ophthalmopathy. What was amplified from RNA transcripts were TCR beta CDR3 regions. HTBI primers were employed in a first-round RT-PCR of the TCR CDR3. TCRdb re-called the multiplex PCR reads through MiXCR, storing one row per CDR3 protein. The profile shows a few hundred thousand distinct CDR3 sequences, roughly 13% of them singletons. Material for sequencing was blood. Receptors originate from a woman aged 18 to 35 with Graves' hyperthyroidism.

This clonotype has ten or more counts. CDR3 sequence: CASSFYGTESHYEQYF. CDR3 in DNA: TGTGCCAGCAGTTTTTACGGGACAGAGTCCCACTACGAGCAGTACTTC. This chain joins TRBV28 and TRBJ2-7; 7 positions agree with TRBD1. The CDR3 length is 16 residues. CDR1 and CDR2 from the germline V gene are MDHEN and SYDVKM. J was trimmed by 3 bases and V by 3 bases; bases with no gene match: 11.

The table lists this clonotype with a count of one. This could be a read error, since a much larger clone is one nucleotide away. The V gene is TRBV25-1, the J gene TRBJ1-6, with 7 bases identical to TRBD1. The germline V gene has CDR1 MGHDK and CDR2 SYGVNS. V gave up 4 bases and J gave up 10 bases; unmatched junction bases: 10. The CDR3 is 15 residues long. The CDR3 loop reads CASSGSRQGKSPLHF. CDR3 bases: TGTGCCAGCAGTGGATCGAGACAGGGTAAATCACCCCTCCACTTT.

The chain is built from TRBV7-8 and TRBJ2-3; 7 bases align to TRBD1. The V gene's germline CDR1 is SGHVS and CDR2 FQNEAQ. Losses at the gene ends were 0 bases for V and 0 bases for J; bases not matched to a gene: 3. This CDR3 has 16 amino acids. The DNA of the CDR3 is TGTGCCAGCAGCTTAGCCTCGGGACAGAGCACAGATACGCAGTATTTT. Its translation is CASSLASGQSTDTQYF.

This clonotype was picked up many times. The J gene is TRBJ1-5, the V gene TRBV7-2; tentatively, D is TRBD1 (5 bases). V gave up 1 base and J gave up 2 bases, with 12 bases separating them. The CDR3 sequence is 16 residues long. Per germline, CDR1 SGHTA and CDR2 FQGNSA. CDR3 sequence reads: CASSLGRGAGNQPQHF. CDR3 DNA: TGTGCCAGCAGCTTAGGAAGGGGCGCGGGCAATCAGCCCCAGCATTTT.

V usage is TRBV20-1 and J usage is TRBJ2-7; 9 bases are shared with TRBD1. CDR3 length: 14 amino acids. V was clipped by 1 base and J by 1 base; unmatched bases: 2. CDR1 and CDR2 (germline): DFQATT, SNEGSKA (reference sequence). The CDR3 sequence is CSARGGTGSYEQYF. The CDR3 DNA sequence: TGCAGTGCTAGAGGCGGGACAGGGTCCTACGAGCAGTACTTC.

The CDR3 is CSAREWRLASYEQYF. The CDR3 nucleotides read TGCAGTGCTAGAGAGTGGCGGCTAGCATCCTACGAGCAGTACTTC. This chain uses TRBV20-1 with TRBJ2-7; D is perhaps TRBD2 (5 bases). Trimming shortened V by 0 bases and J by 1 base, and 13 bases separated the two germline ends. Per the germline V gene, CDR1 is DFQATT and CDR2 is SNEGSKA (reference sequence). This CDR3 spans 15 amino acids.

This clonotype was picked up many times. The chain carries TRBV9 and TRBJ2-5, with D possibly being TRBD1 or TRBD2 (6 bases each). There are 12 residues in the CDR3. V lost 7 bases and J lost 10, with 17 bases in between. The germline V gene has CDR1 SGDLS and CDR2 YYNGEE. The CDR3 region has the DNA TGTGCCAGCGGCCAGGAAAGGGGGGACCAGTACTTC. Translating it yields CASGQERGDQYF.

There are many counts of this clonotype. CDR3 protein: CASGSQETQYF. CDR3 bases: TGTGCCAGCGGGAGCCAAGAGACCCAGTACTTC. The V call is TRBV28, the J call TRBJ2-5; possible D gene TRBD2, 5 bases. Germline V CDR1 and CDR2: MDHEN, SYDVKM. This CDR3 is built from 11 residues. Trimming stripped 8 bases from V and 1 base from J, with 5 bases between. Filled out from reference TRBV28 and TRBJ2-5, the complete variable domain reads DVKVTQSSRYLVKRTGEKVFLECVQDMDHENMFWYRQDPGLGLRLIYFSYDVKMKEKGDIPEGYSVSREKKERFSLILESASTNQTSMYLCASGSQETQYFGPGTRLLVL.

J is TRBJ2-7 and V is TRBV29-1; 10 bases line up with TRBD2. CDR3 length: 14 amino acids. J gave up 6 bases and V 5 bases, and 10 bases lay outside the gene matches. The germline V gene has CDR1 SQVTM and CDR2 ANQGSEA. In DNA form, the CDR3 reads TGCAGCGTTTTAAGCGGGAGGGGTGTTCCCGAGCAGTACTTC. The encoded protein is CSVLSGRGVPEQYF.

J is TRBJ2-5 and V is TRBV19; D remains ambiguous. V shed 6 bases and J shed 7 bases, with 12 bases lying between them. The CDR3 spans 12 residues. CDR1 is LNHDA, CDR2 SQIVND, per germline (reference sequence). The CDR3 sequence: CASSQGLGTQYF. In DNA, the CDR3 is TGTGCCAGTAGCCAAGGTTTGGGGACCCAGTACTTC.

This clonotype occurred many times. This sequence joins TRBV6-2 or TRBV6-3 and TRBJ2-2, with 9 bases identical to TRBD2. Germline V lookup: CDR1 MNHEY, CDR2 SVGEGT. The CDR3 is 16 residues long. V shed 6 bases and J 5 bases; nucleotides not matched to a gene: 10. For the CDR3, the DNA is TGTGCCAGCAGGCCGAGCGGGGGGTTCGTGACCGGGGAGCTGTTTTTT. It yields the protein CASRPSGGFVTGELFF.

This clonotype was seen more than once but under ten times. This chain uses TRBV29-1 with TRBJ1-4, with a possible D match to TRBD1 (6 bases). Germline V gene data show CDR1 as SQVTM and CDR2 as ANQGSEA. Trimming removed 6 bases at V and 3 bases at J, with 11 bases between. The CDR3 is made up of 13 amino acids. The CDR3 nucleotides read TGCAGCGTCCTACAGGGTTCTAATGAAAAACTGTTTTTT. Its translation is CSVLQGSNEKLFF.

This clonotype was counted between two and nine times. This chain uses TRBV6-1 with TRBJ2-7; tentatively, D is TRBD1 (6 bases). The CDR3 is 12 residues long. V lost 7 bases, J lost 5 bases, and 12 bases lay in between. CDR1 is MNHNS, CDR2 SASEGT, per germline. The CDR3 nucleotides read TGTGCCAGCAAGCTAGGGGGAAACGAGCAGTACTTC. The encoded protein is CASKLGGNEQYF.